This T cell receptor beta chain was documented in a study of molecular identifiers for immune sequencing clone quantification. Sorting was used to obtain naive CD8 T cells (CD8+CD4-CCR7+CD45RA+). Each CDR3 protein is one row after TCRdb ran MiXCR on the PCR reads. The sample has around 480,000 distinct CDR3 sequences, 20% to 25% seen once; the top ten hold around 0.84%. The sample consisted of naive CD8+ T cells from blood, with Jurkat cell RNA spiked in. The subset: FACS-sorted CD8+CD4-CCR7+CD45RA+ naive T cells. This TCR came from a human donor in good health. Some libraries in this study had Jurkat cell RNA spiked in.

This CDR3 reads CAWSVRVASGMVWEFQETQYF. The CDR3 nucleotides read TGTGCCTGGAGTGTCAGGGTTGCTAGCGGGATGGTTTGGGAATTCCAAGAGACCCAGTACTTC. This rearrangement joins TRBV30 to TRBJ2-5; TRBD2 agrees at 9 bases. This CDR3 spans 21 amino acids. The germline V gene encodes CDR1 GTSNPN and CDR2 SVGIG (reference sequence). V lost 0 bases and J lost 1; bases outside the gene matches: 21.